The clone carrying this T cell receptor beta chain appeared a single time. In the study's own analysis: Amplification of reference gene primers provided the estimated nucleated cell counts. The data were produced by immunoSEQ multiplex PCR, yet TCRdb's version contains in-frame clones alone and is incomplete. The DNA gave D and trimming, while V, J and clone size come from that table. The top ten hold around 2.9% of the sample, which has approximately 240,000 clones, about 88% seen once. This sample is part of a study of blood T cell repertoires in COVID-19. Turning to the study itself: Collection of acute and convalescent COVID-19 samples took place in the United States, Italy and Spain. In each case, the material was cDNA or gDNA derived from T cells, B-cell-depleted T cells, or PBMCs.

Germline V gene data show CDR1 as MNHNY and CDR2 as SVGAGI (reference sequence). This CDR3 comprises 16 residues. The trim removed 5 bases at V and 3 bases at J, leaving 12 bases unmatched. The chain carries TRBV6-6 and TRBJ2-7, with TRBD2 identical over 8 bases. What was sequenced was peripheral blood. This receptor was taken from a man in his fifties or sixties who had recovered from COVID-19. CDR3 DNA sequence: TGTGCCAGCAGTCGACTAGCGCCAAACCTCGGCTACGAGCAGTACTTC. Protein: CASSRLAPNLGYEQYF.